This T cell receptor beta chain was sequenced during a study of T cells after posttransplantation cyclophosphamide (dated by TCRdb to about 2016). Notes on the research overall: T cell repertoire reconstitution was tracked by TRB sequencing after myeloablative bone marrow transplantation in which posttransplantation cyclophosphamide was used as GVHD prophylaxis. TRB sequencing was performed on blood from all 35 or so PTCy patients with 1-year posttransplant specimens. Because TRA and TRB clonality correlated tightly in 9 samples, later TCR analyses were limited to TRB. Public TRB sequences were compared against a database of over 3,500 sequences linked to responses to pathogens, tumor antigens, self-antigens and alloantigens. In 3 patients, up to about 3 additional blood samples taken between 2 and 5.2 years after transplant also underwent TRB sequencing, as did pretransplant blood from a handful of patients. Samples from 30 to 35 PTCy-treated patients, along with samples from roughly 16 of their related bone marrow donors, underwent antigen receptor sequencing. Results the study describes overall, beyond this receptor: Donor-recipient similarity was low at 1-2 months but increased during the first year, and donor CD8+ memory clones often dominated later blood repertoires. Across 45 patients, recipient CMV seropositivity and CMV reactivation were highly associated with TRB clonality; PTCy diversity was similar to CNI/methotrexate controls. The TRB repertoires of T cells infiltrating skin or the GI tract showed only limited overlap with the TRB repertoires found in blood.

Genomic DNA was used for TRB sequencing, which was performed with the immunoSEQ assay at survey resolution or with the hsTCRB kit. Concerning the study's data processing: The immunoSEQ software was used for initial read processing, and the LymphoSeq R package was used for repertoire analyses. Clonality was calculated as 1 minus normalized Shannon entropy, and the Gini coefficient was also calculated for each TRB dataset. Phenotypes of unsorted samples were inferred by mapping TRB sequences from sorted subsets of the recipient or donor onto unsorted samples of the same recipient. TCRdb's version of the immuneACCESS table is confined to in-frame rearrangements and falls short of the full clone set. An unresolved V gene accounts for under half of the shortfall where checked; the remainder is of unknown origin. V, J and clone size were drawn from that table, and D and trimming were deduced from the DNA. The sample features approximately 31,000 clones, and none is a singleton. Together, the top ten hold less than 5% of the sample.

Ten or more counts support this clone. The antigen it recognizes is unknown. Base qualities are not at hand, and no much larger clone is one base apart. Trimmed from V: 5 bases; trimmed from J: 6 bases; junction bases lacking a gene match: 4. The germline V gene encodes CDR1 SGHVS and CDR2 FQNEAQ. The CDR3 runs 14 amino acids, cysteine and phenylalanine included. Only the CDR3 region is kept as DNA, spanning 42 bases read in frame from base 1. Peripheral blood samples were provided by related bone marrow donors on the day of marrow donation. Peripheral blood and bone marrow mononuclear cells were isolated by Ficoll-Hypaque density centrifugation and cryopreserved.

The chain links TRBV7-8 with TRBJ1-4, with 9 central nucleotides matching TRBD1. This receptor was obtained from a woman aged 25-40 years in good health and a related stem cell transplant donor. The sample taken for sequencing was PBMCs. The DNA sequence is TGTGCCAGCAGCCCCGGACAGGGGTATGAAAAACTGTTTTTT. It translates as CASSPGQGYEKLFF.